Given below is one TCR beta chain in context. One entry per CDR3 protein results from TCRdb running MiXCR on the RACE reads. The profile covers under 450,000 distinct CDR3 sequences, with around 6% appearing a single time and under 7% taken by the ten largest. The data belong to a study of human T cells and chemical hapten exposure. Study-level information: Patch tests applied 0.01% DPC to the upper back, read at 6 days.

Time point meaning: patch test 2, 6 weeks after DPC sensitization. Treatment reported: therapeutic diphenylcyclopropenone sensitization with weekly scalp DPC. The CDR3 extends over 14 amino acids. V lost 4 bases, J lost 2 bases, and 11 bases lay in between. Germline CDR1 and CDR2: MNHEY and SVGAGI. Sequences were derived from whole blood, sampled in connection with sensitization to the hapten diphenylcyclopropenone (DPC). The rearrangement links TRBV6-5 to TRBJ1-2; the D gene is possibly TRBD1 (6 bases). This receptor was taken from a woman between 18 and 29 years old with alopecia areata. Some clones in this sample may be carry-over from other donors' samples. CDR3 region: CASSSGTRNYGYTF. The CDR3 nucleotides are TGTGCCAGCAGTTCAGGGACACGAAACTATGGCTACACCTTC.